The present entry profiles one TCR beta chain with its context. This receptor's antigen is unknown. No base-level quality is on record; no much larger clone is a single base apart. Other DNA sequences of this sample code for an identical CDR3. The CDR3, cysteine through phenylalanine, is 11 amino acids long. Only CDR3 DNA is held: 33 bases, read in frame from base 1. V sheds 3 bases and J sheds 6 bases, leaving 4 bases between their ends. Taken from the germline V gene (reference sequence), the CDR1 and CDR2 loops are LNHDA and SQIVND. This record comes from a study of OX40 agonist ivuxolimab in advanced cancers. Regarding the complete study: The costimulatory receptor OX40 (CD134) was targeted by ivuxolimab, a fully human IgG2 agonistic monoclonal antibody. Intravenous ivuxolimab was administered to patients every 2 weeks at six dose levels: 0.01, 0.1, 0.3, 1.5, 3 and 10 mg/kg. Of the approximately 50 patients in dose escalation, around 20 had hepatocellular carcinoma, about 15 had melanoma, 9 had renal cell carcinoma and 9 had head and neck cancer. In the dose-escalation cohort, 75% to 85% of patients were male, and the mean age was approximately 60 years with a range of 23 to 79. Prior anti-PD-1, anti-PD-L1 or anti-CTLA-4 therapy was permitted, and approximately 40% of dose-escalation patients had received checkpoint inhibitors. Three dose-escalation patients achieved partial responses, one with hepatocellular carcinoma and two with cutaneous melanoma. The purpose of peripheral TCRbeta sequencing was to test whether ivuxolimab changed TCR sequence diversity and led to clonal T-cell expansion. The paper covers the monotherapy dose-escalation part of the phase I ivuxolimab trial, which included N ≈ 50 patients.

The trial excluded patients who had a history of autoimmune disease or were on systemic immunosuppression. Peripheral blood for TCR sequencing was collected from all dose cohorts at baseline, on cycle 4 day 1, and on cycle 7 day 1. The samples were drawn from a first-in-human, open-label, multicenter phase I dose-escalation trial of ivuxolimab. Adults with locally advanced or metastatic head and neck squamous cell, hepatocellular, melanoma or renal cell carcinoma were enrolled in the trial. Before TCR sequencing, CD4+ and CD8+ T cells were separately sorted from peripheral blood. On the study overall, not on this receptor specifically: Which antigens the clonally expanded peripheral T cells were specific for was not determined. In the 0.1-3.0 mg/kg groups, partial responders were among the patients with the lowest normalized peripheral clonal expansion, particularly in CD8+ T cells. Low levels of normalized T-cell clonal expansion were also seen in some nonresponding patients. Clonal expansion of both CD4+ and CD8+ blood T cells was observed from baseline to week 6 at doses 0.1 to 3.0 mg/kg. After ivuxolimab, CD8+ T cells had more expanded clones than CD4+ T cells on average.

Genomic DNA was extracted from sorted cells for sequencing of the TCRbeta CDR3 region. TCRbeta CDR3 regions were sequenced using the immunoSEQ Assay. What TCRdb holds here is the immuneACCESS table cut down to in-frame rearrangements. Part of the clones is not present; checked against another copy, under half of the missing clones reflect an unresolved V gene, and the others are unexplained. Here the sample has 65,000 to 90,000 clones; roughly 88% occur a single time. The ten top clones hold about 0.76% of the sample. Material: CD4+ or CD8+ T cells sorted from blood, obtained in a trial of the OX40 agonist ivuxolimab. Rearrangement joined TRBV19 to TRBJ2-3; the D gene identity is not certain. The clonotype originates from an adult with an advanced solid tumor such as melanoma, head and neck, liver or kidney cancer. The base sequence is TGTGCCAGTAGTATTTCGGATACGCAGTATTTT. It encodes CASSISDTQYF. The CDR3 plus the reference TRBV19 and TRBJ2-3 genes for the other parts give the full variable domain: DGGITQSPKYLFRKEGQNVTLSCEQNLNHDAMYWYRQDPGQGLRLIYYSQIVNDFQKGDIAEGYSVSREKKESFPLTVTSAQKNPTAFYLCASSISDTQYFGPGTRLTVL.